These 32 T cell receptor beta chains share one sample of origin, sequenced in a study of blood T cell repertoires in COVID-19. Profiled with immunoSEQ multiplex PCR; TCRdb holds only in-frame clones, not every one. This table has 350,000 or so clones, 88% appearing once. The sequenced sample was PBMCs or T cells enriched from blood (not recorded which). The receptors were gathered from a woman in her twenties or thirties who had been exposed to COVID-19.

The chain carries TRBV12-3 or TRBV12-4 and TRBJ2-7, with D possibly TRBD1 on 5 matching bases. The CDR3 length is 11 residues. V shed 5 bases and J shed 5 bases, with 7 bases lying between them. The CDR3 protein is CASSPRDEQYF. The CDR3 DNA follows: TGTGCCAGCAGTCCCAGGGACGAGCAGTACTTC.

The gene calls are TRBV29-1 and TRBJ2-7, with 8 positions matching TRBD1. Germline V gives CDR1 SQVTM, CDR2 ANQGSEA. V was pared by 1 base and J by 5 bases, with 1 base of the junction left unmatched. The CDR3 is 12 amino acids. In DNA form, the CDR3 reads TGCAGCGTTGAAGCAGGGGGCGACGAGCAGTACTTC. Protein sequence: CSVEAGGDEQYF.

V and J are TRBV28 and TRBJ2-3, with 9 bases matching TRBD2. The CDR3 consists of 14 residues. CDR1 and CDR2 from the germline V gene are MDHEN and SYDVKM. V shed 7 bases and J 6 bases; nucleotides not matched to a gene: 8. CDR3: CASKLAGADDTQYF. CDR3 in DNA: TGTGCCAGCAAATTAGCGGGAGCGGATGATACGCAGTATTTT.

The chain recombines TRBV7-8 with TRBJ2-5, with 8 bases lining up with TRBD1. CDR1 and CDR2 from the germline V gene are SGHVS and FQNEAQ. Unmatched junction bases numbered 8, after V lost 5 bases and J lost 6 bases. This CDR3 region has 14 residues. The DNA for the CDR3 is TGTGCCAGCAGCGAACGGACAGGGCACAAGACCCAGTACTTC. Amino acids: CASSERTGHKTQYF.

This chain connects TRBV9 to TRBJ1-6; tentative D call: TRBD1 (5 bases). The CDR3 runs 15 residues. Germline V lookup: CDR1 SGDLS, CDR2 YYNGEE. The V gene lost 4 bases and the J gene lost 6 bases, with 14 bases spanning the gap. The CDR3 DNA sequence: TGTGCCAGCAGCTCCCGGACACACTCTAATTCACCCCTCCACTTT. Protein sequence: CASSSRTHSNSPLHF.

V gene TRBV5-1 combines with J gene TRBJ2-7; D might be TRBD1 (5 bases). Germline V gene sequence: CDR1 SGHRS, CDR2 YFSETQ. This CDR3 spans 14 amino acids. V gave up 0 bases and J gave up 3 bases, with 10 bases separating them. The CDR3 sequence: CASSLGQRLYEQYF. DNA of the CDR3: TGCGCCAGCAGCTTGGGACAGCGCCTCTACGAGCAGTACTTC.

This chain's CDR3 is CASSARTLSYNEQFF. The CDR3 DNA follows: TGTGCCAGCAGCGCTCGGACTCTATCCTACAATGAGCAGTTCTTC. The chain joins TRBV7-9 to TRBJ2-1; possible D gene TRBD2, 5 bases. With 5 bases removed from V and 1 base from J, the gap between germline ends came to 12 bases. The CDR3 spans 15 residues. CDR1 SEHNR and CDR2 FQNEAQ come from the germline V gene (reference sequence). The variable domain in full, completed from reference TRBV7-9 and TRBJ2-1, reads DTGVSQNPRHKITKRGQNVTFRCDPISEHNRLYWYRQTLGQGPEFLTYFQNEAQLEKSRLLSDRFSAERPKGSFSTLEIQRTEQGDSAMYLCASSARTLSYNEQFFGPGTRLTVL.

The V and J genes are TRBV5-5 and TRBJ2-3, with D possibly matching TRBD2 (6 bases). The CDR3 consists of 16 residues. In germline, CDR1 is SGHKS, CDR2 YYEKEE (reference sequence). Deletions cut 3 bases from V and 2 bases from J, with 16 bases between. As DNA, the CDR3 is TGTGCCAGCAGCTCCCCGGGACTTAGATTCACAGATACGCAGTATTTT. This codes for CASSSPGLRFTDTQYF.

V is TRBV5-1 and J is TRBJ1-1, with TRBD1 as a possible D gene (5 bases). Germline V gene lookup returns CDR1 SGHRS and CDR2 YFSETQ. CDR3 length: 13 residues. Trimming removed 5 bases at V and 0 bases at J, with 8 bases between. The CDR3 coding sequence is TGCGCCAGCAGGGACACTATGAACACTGAAGCTTTCTTT. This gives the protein CASRDTMNTEAFF. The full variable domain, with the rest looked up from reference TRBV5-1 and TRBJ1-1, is KAGVTQTPRYLIKTRGQQVTLSCSPISGHRSVSWYQQTPGQGLQFLFEYFSETQRNKGNFPGRFSGRQFSNSRSEMNVSTLELGDSALYLCASRDTMNTEAFFGQGTRLTVV.

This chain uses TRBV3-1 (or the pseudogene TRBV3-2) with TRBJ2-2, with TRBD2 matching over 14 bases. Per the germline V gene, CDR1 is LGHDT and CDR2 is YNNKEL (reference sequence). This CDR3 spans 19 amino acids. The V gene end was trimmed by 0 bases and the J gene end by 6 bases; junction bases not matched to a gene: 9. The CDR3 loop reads CASSQDQGTSGSRAGELFF. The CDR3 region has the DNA TGTGCCAGCAGCCAAGACCAGGGGACTAGCGGGAGTCGGGCCGGGGAGCTGTTTTTT.

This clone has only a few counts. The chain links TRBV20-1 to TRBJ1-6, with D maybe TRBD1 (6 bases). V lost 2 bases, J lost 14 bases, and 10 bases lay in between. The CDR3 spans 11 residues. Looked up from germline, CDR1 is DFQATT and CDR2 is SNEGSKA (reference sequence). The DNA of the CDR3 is TGCAGTGCTAGATCCGGGACATCCCTCCACTTT. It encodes CSARSGTSLHF.

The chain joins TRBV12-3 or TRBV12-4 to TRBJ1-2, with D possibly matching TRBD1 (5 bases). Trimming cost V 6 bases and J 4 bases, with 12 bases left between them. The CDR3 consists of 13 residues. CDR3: CASSPTDFYGYTF. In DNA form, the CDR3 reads TGTGCCAGCAGCCCGACAGACTTCTATGGCTACACCTTC.

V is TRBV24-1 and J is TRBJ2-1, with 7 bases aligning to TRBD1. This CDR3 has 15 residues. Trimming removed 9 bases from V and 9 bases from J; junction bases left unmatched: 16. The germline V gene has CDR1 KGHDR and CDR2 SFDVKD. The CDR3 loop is CATGQAEGAQGEQFF. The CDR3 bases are TGTGCCACCGGACAGGCCGAGGGGGCGCAGGGTGAGCAGTTCTTC.

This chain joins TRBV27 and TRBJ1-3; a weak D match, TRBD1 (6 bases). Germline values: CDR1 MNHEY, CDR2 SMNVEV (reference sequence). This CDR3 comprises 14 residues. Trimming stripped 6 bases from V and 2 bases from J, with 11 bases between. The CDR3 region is CASSRGGAGNTIYF. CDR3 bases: TGTGCCAGCAGCAGAGGGGGGGCTGGAAACACCATATATTTT.

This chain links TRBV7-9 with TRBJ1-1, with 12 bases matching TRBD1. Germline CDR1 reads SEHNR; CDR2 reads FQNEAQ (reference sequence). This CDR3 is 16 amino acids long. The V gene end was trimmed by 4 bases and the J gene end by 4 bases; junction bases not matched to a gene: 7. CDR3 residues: CASSSGTGGAGTEAFF. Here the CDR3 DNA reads TGTGCCAGCAGCTCCGGGACAGGGGGCGCGGGCACTGAAGCTTTCTTT.

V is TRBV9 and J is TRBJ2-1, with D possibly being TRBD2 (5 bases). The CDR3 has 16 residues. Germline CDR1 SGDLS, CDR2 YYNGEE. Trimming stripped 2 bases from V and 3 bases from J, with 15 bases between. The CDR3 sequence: CASSVEGRGFYNEQFF. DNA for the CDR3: TGTGCCAGCAGCGTTGAAGGTAGAGGGTTCTACAATGAGCAGTTCTTC.

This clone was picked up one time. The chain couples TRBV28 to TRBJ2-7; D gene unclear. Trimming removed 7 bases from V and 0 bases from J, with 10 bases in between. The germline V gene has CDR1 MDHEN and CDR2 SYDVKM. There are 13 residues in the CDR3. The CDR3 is CASIEHSSYEQYF. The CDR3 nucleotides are TGTGCCAGCATAGAGCACAGCTCCTACGAGCAGTACTTC.

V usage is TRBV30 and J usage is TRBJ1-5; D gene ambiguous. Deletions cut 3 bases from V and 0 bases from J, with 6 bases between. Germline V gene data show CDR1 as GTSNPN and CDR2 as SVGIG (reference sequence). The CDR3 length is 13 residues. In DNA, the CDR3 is TGTGCCTGGAGGGGGAGTAGCAATCAGCCCCAGCATTTT. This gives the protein CAWRGSSNQPQHF.

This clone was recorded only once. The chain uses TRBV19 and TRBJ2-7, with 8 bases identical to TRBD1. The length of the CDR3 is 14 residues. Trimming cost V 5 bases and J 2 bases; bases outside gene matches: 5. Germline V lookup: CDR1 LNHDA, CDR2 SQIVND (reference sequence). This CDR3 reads CASSPGQATYEQYF. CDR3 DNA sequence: TGTGCCAGTAGTCCGGGACAGGCAACCTACGAGCAGTACTTC.

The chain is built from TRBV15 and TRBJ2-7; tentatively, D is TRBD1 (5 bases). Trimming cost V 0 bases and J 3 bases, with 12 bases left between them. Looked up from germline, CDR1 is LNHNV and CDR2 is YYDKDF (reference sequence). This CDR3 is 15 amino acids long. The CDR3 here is CATSRDPGSGYEQYF. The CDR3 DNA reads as TGTGCCACCAGCAGAGACCCAGGGTCTGGCTACGAGCAGTACTTC.

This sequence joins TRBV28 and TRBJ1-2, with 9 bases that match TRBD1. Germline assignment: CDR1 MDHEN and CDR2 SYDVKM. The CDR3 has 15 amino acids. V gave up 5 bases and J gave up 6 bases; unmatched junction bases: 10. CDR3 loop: CASSRYDRGIDGYTF. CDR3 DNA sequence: TGTGCCAGCAGTCGGTACGACAGGGGGATAGATGGCTACACCTTC.

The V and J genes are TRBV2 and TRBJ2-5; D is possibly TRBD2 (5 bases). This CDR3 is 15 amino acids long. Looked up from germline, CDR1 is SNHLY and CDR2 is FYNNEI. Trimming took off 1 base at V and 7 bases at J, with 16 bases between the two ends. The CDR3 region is CASSEEGLPRGTQYF. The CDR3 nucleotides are TGTGCCAGCAGTGAAGAAGGGCTTCCCCGGGGGACCCAGTACTTC.

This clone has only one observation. CDR3 region: CASSIALRETQYF. In DNA form, the CDR3 reads TGTGCCAGTAGTATAGCACTAAGAGAGACCCAGTACTTC. The chain uses TRBV19 and TRBJ2-5; D gene ambiguous. The CDR3 runs 13 residues. The germline V gene has CDR1 LNHDA and CDR2 SQIVND (reference sequence). V dropped 1 base and J dropped 4 bases, with 7 bases sitting between them.

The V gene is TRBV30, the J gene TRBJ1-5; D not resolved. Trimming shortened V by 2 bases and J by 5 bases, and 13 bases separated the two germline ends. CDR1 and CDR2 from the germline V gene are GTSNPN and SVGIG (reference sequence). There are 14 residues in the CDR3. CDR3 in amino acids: CAWSRGTGYQPQHF. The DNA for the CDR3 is TGTGCCTGGAGTCGGGGTACGGGTTATCAGCCCCAGCATTTT.

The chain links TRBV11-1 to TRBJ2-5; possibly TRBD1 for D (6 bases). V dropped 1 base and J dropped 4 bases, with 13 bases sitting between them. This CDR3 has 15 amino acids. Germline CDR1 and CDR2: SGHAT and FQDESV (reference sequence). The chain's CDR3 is CASSLGLLQGETQYF. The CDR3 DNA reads TGTGCCAGCAGCTTAGGGCTACTACAGGGAGAGACCCAGTACTTC.

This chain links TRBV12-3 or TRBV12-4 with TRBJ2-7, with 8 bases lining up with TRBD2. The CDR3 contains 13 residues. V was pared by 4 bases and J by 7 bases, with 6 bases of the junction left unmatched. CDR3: CASSSLPGGEQYF. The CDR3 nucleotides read TGTGCCAGCAGTTCCCTCCCGGGAGGGGAGCAGTACTTC.

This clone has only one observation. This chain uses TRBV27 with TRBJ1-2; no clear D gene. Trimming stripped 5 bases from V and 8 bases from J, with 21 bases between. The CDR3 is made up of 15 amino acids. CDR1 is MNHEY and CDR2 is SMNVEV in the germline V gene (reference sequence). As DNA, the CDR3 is TGTGCCAGCAGTCCCCTTGGAGGCACCCTTTTGGGCTACACCTTC. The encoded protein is CASSPLGGTLLGYTF.

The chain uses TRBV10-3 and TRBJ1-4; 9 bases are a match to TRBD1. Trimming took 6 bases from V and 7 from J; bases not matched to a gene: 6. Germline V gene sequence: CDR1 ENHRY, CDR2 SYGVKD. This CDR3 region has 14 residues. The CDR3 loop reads CAISTGTGFEKLFF. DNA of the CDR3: TGTGCCATCAGCACCGGGACAGGGTTTGAAAAACTGTTTTTT.

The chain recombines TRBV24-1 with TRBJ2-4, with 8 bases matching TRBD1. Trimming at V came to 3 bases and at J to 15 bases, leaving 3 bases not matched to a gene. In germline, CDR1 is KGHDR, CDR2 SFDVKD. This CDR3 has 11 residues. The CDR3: CATSDQGARYF. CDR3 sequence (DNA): TGTGCCACCAGTGATCAGGGGGCTCGGTACTTC.

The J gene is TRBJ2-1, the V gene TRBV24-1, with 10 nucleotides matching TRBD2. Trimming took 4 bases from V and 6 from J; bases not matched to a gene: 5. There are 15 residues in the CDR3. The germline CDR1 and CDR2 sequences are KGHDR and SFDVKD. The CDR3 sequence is CATSDLAGDFNEQFF. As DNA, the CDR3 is TGTGCCACCAGTGACCTAGCGGGAGATTTCAATGAGCAGTTCTTC.

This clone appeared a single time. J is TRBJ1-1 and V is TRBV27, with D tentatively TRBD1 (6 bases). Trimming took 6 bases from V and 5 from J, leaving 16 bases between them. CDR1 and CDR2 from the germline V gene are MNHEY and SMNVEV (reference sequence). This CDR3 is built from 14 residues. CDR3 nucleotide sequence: TGTGCCAGCAGCACCACAGGGTCGGGGACTGAAGCTTTCTTT. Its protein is CASSTTGSGTEAFF.

This CDR3 is CATATTSGTYEQYF. The CDR3 DNA reads TGTGCCACCGCCACGACTAGCGGAACCTACGAGCAGTACTTC. The chain employs TRBV19 and TRBJ2-7, with 9 bases identical to TRBD2. J gave up 2 bases and V 10 bases, and 9 bases lay outside the gene matches. The CDR3 has 14 residues. Germline assignment: CDR1 LNHDA and CDR2 SQIVND (reference sequence).